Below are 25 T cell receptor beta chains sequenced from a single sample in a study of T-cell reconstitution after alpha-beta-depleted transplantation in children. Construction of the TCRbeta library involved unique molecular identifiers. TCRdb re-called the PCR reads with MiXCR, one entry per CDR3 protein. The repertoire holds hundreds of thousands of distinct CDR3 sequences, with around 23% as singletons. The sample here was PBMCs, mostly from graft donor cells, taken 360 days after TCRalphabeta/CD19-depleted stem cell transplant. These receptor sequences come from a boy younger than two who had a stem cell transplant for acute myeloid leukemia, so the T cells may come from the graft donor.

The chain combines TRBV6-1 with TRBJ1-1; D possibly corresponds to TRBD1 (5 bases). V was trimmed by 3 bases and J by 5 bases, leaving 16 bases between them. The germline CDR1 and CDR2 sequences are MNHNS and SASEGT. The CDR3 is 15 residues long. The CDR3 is CASSDQGGSGTEAFF. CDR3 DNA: TGTGCCAGCAGTGACCAGGGAGGGTCAGGGACTGAAGCTTTCTTT.

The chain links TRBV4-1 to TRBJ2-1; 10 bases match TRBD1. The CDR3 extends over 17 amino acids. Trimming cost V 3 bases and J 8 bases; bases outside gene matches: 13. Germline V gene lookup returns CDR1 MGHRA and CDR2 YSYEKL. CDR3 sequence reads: CASSHDSRQGALDEQFF. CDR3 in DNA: TGCGCCAGCAGCCACGACAGCAGACAGGGGGCGCTGGATGAGCAGTTCTTC.

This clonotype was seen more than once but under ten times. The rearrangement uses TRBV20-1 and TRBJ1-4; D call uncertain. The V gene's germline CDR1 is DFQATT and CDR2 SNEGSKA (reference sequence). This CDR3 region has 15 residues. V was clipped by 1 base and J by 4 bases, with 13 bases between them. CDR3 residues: CSARVAAGINEKLFF. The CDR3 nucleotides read TGCAGTGCTAGAGTCGCCGCGGGGATTAATGAAAAACTGTTTTTT.

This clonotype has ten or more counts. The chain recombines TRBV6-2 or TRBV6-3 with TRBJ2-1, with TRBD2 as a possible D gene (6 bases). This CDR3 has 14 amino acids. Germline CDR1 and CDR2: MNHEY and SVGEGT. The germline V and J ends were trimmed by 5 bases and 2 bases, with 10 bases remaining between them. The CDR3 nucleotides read TGTGCCAGCAGTCCGGACTATACCTACAATGAGCAGTTCTTC. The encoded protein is CASSPDYTYNEQFF.

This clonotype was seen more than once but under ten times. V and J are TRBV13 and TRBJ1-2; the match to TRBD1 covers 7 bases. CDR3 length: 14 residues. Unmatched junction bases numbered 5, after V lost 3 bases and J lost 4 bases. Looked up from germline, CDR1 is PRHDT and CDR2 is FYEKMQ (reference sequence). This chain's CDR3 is CASSFQGEGYGYTF. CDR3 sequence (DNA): TGTGCCAGCAGCTTTCAGGGGGAAGGCTATGGCTACACCTTC.

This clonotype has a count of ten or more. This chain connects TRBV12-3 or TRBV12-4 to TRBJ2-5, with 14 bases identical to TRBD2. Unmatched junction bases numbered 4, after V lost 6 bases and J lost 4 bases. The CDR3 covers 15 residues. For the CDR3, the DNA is TGTGCCAGCAGCCCCGGGACTAGCGGGGGAGAGACCCAGTACTTC. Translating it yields CASSPGTSGGETQYF.

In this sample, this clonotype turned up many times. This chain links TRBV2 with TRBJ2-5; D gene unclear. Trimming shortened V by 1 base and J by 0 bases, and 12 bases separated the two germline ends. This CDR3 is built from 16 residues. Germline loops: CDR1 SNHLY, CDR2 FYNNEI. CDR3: CASSEGLVGYQETQYF. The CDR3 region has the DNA TGTGCCAGCAGTGAAGGCCTTGTGGGGTACCAAGAGACCCAGTACTTC.

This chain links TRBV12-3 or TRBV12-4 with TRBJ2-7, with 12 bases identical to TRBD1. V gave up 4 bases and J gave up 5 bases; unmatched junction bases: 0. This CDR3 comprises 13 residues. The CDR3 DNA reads TGTGCCAGCAGTTGGGACAGGGGGCACGAGCAGTACTTC. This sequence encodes CASSWDRGHEQYF.

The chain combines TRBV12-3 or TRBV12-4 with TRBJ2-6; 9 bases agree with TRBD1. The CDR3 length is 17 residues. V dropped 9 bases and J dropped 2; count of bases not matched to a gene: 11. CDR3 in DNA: TGTGCCAGTGCCTCGGACAGGGGAGCTGCTGGGGCCAACGTCCTGACTTTC. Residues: CASASDRGAAGANVLTF.

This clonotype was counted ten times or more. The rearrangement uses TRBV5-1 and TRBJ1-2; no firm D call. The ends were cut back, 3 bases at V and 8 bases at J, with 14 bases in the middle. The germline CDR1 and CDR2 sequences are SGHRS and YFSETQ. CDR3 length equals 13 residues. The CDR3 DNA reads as TGCGCCAGCAGCTCGGCCCCTTCATGGGGCTACACCTTC. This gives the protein CASSSAPSWGYTF.

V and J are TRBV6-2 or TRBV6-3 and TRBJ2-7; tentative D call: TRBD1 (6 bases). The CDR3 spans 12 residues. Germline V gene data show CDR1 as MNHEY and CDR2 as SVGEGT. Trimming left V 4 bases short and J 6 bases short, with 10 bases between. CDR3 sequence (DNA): TGTGCCAGCAGTTCGGGACAACCCGAGCAGTACTTC. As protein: CASSSGQPEQYF.

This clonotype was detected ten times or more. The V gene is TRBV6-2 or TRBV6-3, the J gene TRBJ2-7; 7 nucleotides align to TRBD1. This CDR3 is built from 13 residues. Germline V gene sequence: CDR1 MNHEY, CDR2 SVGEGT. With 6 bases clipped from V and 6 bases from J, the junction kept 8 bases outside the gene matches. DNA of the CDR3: TGTGCCAGCAGATCCTCAACAGGGGCCGAGCAGTACTTC. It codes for CASRSSTGAEQYF.

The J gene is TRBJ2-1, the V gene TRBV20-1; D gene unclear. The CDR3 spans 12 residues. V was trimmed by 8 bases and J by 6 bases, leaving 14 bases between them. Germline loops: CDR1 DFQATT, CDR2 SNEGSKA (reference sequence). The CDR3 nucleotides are TGCAGTTTTAATCGAATCGGCAATGAGCAGTTCTTC. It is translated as CSFNRIGNEQFF.

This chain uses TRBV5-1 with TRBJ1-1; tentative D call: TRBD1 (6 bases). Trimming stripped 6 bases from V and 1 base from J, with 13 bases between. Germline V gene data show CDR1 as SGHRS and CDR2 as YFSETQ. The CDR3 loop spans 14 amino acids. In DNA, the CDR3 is TGCGCCAGCACCCGTGAGGGACAGAACACTGAAGCTTTCTTT. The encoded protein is CASTREGQNTEAFF.

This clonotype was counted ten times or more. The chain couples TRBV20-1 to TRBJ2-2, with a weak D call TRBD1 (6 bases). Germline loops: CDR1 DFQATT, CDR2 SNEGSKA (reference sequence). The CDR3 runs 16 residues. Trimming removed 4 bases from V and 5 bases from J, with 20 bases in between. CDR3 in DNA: TGCAGTGCTACATCCGGGACAAGGATAAGTACCGGGGAGCTGTTTTTT. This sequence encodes CSATSGTRISTGELFF.

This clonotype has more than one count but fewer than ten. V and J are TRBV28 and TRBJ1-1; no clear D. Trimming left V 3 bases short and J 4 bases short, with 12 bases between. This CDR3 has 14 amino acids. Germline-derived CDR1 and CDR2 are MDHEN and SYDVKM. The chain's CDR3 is CASSLDLSGTEAFF. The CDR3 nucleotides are TGTGCCAGCAGTTTGGACTTAAGCGGCACTGAAGCTTTCTTT. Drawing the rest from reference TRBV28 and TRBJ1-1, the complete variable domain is DVKVTQSSRYLVKRTGEKVFLECVQDMDHENMFWYRQDPGLGLRLIYFSYDVKMKEKGDIPEGYSVSREKKERFSLILESASTNQTSMYLCASSLDLSGTEAFFGQGTRLTVV.

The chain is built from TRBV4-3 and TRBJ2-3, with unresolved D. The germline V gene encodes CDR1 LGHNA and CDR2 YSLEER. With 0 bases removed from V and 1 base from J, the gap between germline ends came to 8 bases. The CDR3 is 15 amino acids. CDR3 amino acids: CASSQELLGTDTQYF. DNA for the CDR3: TGCGCCAGCAGCCAAGAACTGCTGGGCACAGATACGCAGTATTTT.

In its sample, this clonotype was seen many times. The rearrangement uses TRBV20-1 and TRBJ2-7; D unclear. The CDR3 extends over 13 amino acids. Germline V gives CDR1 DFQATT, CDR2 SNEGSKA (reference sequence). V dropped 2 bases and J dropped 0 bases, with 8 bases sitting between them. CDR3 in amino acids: CSARYSASYEQYF. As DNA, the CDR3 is TGCAGTGCTAGATACAGTGCCTCCTACGAGCAGTACTTC.

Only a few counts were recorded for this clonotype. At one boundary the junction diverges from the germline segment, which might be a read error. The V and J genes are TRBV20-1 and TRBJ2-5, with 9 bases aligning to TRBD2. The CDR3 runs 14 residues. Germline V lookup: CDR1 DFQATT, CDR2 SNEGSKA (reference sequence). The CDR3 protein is CRASPAGGQETQYF. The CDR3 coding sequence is TGCAGGGCTAGTCCAGCGGGGGGCCAGGAGACCCAGTACTTC.

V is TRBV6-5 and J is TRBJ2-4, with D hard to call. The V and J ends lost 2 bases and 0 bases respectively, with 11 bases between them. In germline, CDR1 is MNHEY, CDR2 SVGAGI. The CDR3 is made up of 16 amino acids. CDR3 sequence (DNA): TGTGCCAGCAGTTACGGGTACCCCCTAGCCAAAAACATTCAGTACTTC. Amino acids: CASSYGYPLAKNIQYF.

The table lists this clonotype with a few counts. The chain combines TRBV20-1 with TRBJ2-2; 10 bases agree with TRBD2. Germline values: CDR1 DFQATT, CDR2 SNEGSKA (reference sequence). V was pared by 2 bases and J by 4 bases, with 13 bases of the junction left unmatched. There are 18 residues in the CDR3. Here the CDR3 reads CSARPPPSGGTSTGELFF. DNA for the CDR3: TGCAGTGCTAGACCCCCTCCTAGCGGGGGAACGAGCACCGGGGAGCTGTTTTTT.

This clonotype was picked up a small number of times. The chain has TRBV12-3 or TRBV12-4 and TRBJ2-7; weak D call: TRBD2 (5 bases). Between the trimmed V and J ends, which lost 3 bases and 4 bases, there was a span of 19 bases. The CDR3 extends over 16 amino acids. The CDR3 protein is CASSFSGGLPVYEQYF. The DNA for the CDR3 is TGTGCCAGCAGTTTTTCAGGAGGACTCCCCGTATACGAGCAGTACTTC.

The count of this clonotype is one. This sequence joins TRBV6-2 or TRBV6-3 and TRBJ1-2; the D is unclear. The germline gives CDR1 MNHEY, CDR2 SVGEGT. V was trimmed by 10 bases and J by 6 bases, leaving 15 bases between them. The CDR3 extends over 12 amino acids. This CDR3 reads CATDDVYDGYTF. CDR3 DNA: TGTGCCACAGACGACGTTTATGATGGCTACACCTTC.

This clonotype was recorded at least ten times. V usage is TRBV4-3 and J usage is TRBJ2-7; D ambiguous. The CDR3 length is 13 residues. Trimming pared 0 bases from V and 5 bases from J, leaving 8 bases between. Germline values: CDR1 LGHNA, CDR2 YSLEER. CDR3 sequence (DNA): TGCGCCAGCAGCCAAGACACCGGCGACGAGCAGTACTTC. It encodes CASSQDTGDEQYF.

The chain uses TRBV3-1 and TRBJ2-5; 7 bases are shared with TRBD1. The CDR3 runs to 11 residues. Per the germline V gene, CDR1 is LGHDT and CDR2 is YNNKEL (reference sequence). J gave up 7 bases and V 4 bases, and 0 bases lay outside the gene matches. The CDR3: CASSRQGTQYF. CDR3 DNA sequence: TGTGCCAGCAGCCGACAGGGGACCCAGTACTTC.